This entry describes one TCR beta chain. The data originate from a study of blood T cell repertoires in COVID-19. In the study overall: Nucleic acid was either cDNA or gDNA, and it came from T cells, B-cell-depleted T cells, or PBMCs.

Generated by immunoSEQ multiplex PCR, the TCRdb table keeps only in-frame clones and is missing some. The data hold about 190,000 clones, with around 80% observed a single time. Trimming took 8 bases from V and 4 from J; bases not matched to a gene: 8. The CDR3 runs 14 residues. Germline V lookup: CDR1 LNHNV, CDR2 YYDKDF (reference sequence). The sequenced material came from peripheral blood. This clonotype was obtained from a woman older than 75 with active or convalescent COVID-19. V and J are TRBV15 and TRBJ1-2, with TRBD1 identical over 9 bases. The CDR3 nucleotides read TGTGCCACCTCTAAACGGGACAGGGCCTATGGCTACACCTTC. As protein: CATSKRDRAYGYTF.